These T cell receptor beta chains were read from a single sample in a study of T-cell memory formation after mild COVID-19. TCRdb fed the 5' RACE reads into MiXCR, producing one record per CDR3 protein. Counted here are about 390,000 distinct CDR3 sequences, more than 15% occurring once; the ten biggest clones make up under 25%. Sequenced material: PBMCs or a T cell subset sorted from them (not recorded which). The receptors here all came from a man younger than 35 who had mild COVID-19 (a few samples of this study predate the infection). Cell type and time point are not known. CDR3s include the opening cysteine and the closing phenylalanine or tryptophan. A D gene is named only where the DNA matches it firmly. Size values are once, few and many counts, or a class for expanded clones, and some rows have none.

TRBV12-3/TRBV12-4	.	TRBJ2-5	.	CASNRGLRKTQYF	TGTGCCAGCAATCGGGGCCTCCGAAAGACCCAGTACTTC
TRBV6-5	.	TRBJ2-1	.	CASRYLGADEQFF	TGTGCCAGCAGGTATCTCGGGGCGGATGAGCAGTTCTTC
TRBV20-1	.	TRBJ1-1	many	CSATHQAEAFF	TGCAGTGCCACCCATCAGGCTGAAGCTTTCTTT
TRBV4-3	TRBD2	TRBJ2-4	many	CASSQGGRGMGTKNIQYF	TGCGCCAGCAGCCAGGGGGGGAGGGGAATGGGGACCAAAAACATTCAGTACTTC
TRBV7-8	.	TRBJ2-5	.	CASSIRPKGRQETQYF	TGTGCCAGCAGCATACGACCTAAAGGGCGCCAAGAGACCCAGTACTTC
TRBV20-1	TRBD1	TRBJ2-3	.	CSADDRAFTDTQYF	TGCAGTGCTGACGACAGGGCCTTCACAGATACGCAGTATTTT
TRBV4-3	.	TRBJ1-1	.	CASSQEMGAWAGEAFF	TGCGCCAGCAGCCAAGAGATGGGGGCTTGGGCTGGAGAAGCTTTCTTT
TRBV4-1	.	TRBJ1-1	once	CASSQETQGTTEAFF	TGCGCCAGCAGCCAAGAGACGCAGGGGACCACTGAAGCTTTCTTT
TRBV6-5	TRBD1	TRBJ1-2	many	CASSPGQGGKGYTF	TGTGCCAGCAGTCCCGGACAGGGCGGAAAAGGCTACACCTTC
TRBV5-4	.	TRBJ1-1	few	CASSKSPGFNTEAFF	TGTGCCAGCAGCAAAAGCCCAGGGTTTAACACTGAAGCTTTCTTT
TRBV5-5	.	TRBJ1-1	few	CASSLIRSGSTEAFF	TGTGCCAGCAGCTTGATTCGGTCGGGATCCACTGAAGCTTTCTTT
TRBV5-1	.	TRBJ2-7	.	CASRPQGPSSYEQYF	TGCGCCAGCAGACCCCAGGGGCCATCCTCCTACGAGCAGTACTTC
TRBV5-1	.	TRBJ2-1	few	CASSSQGYLYNEQFF	TGCGCCAGCAGCTCTCAGGGGTACCTCTACAATGAGCAGTTCTTC
TRBV28	TRBD2	TRBJ2-5	few	CASRPGTSQQETQYF	TGTGCCAGCAGACCTGGGACTAGCCAACAAGAGACCCAGTACTTC
TRBV6-6	TRBD1	TRBJ2-7	few	CASILTGDSSYEQYF	TGTGCCAGCATCTTGACTGGGGACAGCTCCTACGAGCAGTACTTC
TRBV20-1	TRBD2	TRBJ2-3	.	CSPISGFPSGGFTDTQYF	TGCAGTCCCATATCGGGTTTTCCTAGCGGGGGCTTCACAGATACGCAGTATTTT
TRBV5-1	TRBD1	TRBJ1-2	few	CASSSTGTENYGYTF	TGCGCCAGCAGCTCGACCGGGACAGAAAATTATGGCTACACCTTC
TRBV6-2/TRBV6-3	.	TRBJ2-6	.	CASSYIWAGANVLTF	TGTGCCAGCAGTTACATATGGGCTGGGGCCAACGTCCTGACTTTC
TRBV4-2	TRBD2	TRBJ2-1	few	CASSQERAGGLSNEQFF	TGTGCCAGCAGCCAAGAAAGAGCGGGGGGGCTTAGTAATGAGCAGTTCTTC
TRBV5-6	.	TRBJ2-5	few	CASSLTGEGRTQYF	TGTGCCAGCAGCTTGACAGGGGAGGGTAGGACCCAGTACTTC
TRBV6-6	.	TRBJ2-5	few	CASSYSTAGAPQETQYF	TGTGCCAGCAGTTACTCGACGGCGGGGGCCCCCCAAGAGACCCAGTACTTC
TRBV7-3	TRBD2	TRBJ2-3	few	CASSMGLASVNTQYF	TGTGCCAGCAGCATGGGACTAGCCTCTGTCAATACGCAGTATTTT
TRBV7-2	TRBD1	TRBJ1-6	.	CASSLGDRASSPLHF	TGTGCCAGCAGCTTAGGGGACAGGGCTAGTTCACCCCTCCACTTT
TRBV5-1	TRBD1	TRBJ1-1	few	CASRRTGGVPEAFF	TGCGCCAGCAGGAGGACAGGGGGCGTACCTGAAGCTTTCTTT
TRBV7-2	TRBD1	TRBJ2-1	few	CASSAGTGVSYNEQFF	TGTGCCAGCAGCGCCGGGACAGGGGTCTCCTACAATGAGCAGTTCTTC
TRBV9	.	TRBJ1-4	few	CASARAPDEKLFF	TGTGCCAGCGCCCGGGCCCCCGATGAAAAACTGTTTTTT
TRBV7-9	.	TRBJ1-3	.	CASNIRNTIYF	TGTGCCAGCAATATTAGAAACACCATATATTTT
TRBV4-2	.	TRBJ1-6	few	CASSQEGQSPLHF	TGTGCCAGCAGCCAAGAGGGCCAATCACCCCTCCACTTT